The present TCR beta chain was sequenced within a study of CXCR3-negative and CXCR3-positive naive CD8 T cells. The CDR3 loop spans 15 amino acids. Germline V lookup: CDR1 DFQATT, CDR2 SNEGSKA (reference sequence). Preparation of TRB cDNA libraries relied on 5' RACE carrying UMI labels. Reanalyzing the 5' RACE reads, TCRdb keeps one entry per CDR3 protein, without DNA. This table holds more than 45,000 distinct CDR3 sequences. The chain has TRBV20-1 and TRBJ2-6. The receptor's source is a human donor in good health. Some clones in this sample may be carry-over from other donors' samples. Sequenced material: memory CD8+ T cells from blood. This CDR3 is CSARDVRDVTYVLTF.